The entry below describes one T cell receptor (beta chain). The sample comes from a study of T-cell memory formation after mild COVID-19. Constant-segment-primed 5'RACE gave TCR alpha and TCR beta cDNA libraries with sample barcodes and UMIs. One entry per CDR3 protein, called by TCRdb with MiXCR from the 5' RACE reads. This sample has approximately 290,000 distinct CDR3 sequences, with roughly 15% found just once. This CDR3 is 16 amino acids long. J gave up 3 bases and V 3 bases, and 8 bases lay outside the gene matches. CDR1 is DFQATT, CDR2 SNEGSKA, per germline (reference sequence). Sample: PBMCs or a T cell subset sorted from them (not recorded which). This clonotype was obtained from a man aged 18 to 29 who had mild COVID-19 (a few samples of this study predate the infection). Cell type and time point are not known. The chain joins TRBV20-1 to TRBJ2-1; TRBD2 aligns across 10 bases. DNA of the CDR3: TGCAGTGCTAGCGTCCTGGGACTAGCGCTCTACAATGAGCAGTTCTTC. Protein sequence: CSASVLGLALYNEQFF.